Listed here are 27 T cell receptor beta chains from one sample, sequenced in a study of blood T cells in healthy people across ages (dated by TCRdb to between 2015 and 2016). Library construction relied on 5' RACE. The sequencing machine was an Illumina HiSeq 2500. A second PCR of roughly 6 to 11 cycles was run with a J-beta primer mix and a sample-barcoded 5' primer. TCRdb trimmed public reads at Q25 via fastp, called clones via MiXCR and kept in-frame beta chains. Identical CDR3 proteins give one entry, which carries the most common genes and DNA. The sample table lists about 590,000 distinct CDR3 sequences, about 30% of them with a count of one. The ten biggest clones cover about a sixth of the sample. Sequencing input: blood. These TCRs come from a woman aged 80 or older in good health.

In this sample, this clonotype turned up a few times. The CDR3 DNA sequence: TGTGCTAGTGGCCCCTGGACTAGCGGGGGACCCCACCACAATGAGCAGTACTTC. As protein: CASGPWTSGGPHHNEQYF. V and J are TRBV12-5 and TRBJ2-1, with 13 bases identical to TRBD2. Near its end, the DNA agrees better with TRBJ2-7, so the J call may be wrong. Per the germline V gene, CDR1 is LGHNT and CDR2 is FRNRAP. CDR3 length equals 18 residues.

In its sample, this clonotype was seen a few times. The V call is TRBV9, the J call TRBJ1-6; TRBD1 might be the D (5 bases). The V and J ends lost 0 bases and 6 bases respectively, with 7 bases between them. Germline assignment: CDR1 SGDLS and CDR2 YYNGEE. The CDR3 covers 14 residues. The CDR3 reads CASSVGQFNSPLHF. CDR3 sequence (DNA): TGTGCCAGCAGCGTAGGACAGTTTAATTCACCCCTCCACTTT.

This clonotype was counted ten times or more. The V gene is TRBV29-1, the J gene TRBJ2-7; perhaps TRBD1 as D (5 bases). The CDR3 runs to 14 residues. CDR1 and CDR2 (germline): SQVTM, ANQGSEA. Trimming left V 7 bases short and J 1 base short, with 17 bases between. The CDR3 spells CSANPQGVSYEQYF. The CDR3 coding sequence is TGCAGCGCAAACCCTCAAGGGGTATCCTACGAGCAGTACTTC.

Ten or more counts support this clonotype. The genes are TRBV9 and TRBJ1-5, with D unclear. Germline CDR1 is SGDLS and CDR2 is YYNGEE. This CDR3 comprises 15 residues. The V end lost 3 bases, the J end lost 1 base, and 11 bases lay between the germline ends. DNA of the CDR3: TGTGCCAGCAGCGGCGGGCCCTTGAGCAATCAGCCCCAGCATTTT. Protein product: CASSGGPLSNQPQHF. The full variable domain, rest sourced from reference TRBV9 and TRBJ1-5, is DSGVTQTPKHLITATGQRVTLRCSPRSGDLSVYWYQQSLDQGLQFLIQYYNGEERAKGNILERFSAQQFPDLHSELNLSSLELGDSALYFCASSGGPLSNQPQHFGDGTRLSIL.

On this clonotype itself: A junction end diverges from the germline sequence, so it may reflect a read error. The chain links TRBV5-1 to TRBJ1-6; TRBD1 matches 9 bases. The CDR3 extends over 19 amino acids. Germline V gives CDR1 SGHRS, CDR2 YFSETQ. The CDR3 DNA reads TGCGCCAGCAGCTTGGACACGGGCCTGGCAACAGGGGGCCTCTCACCCCGCCACTTT. It yields the protein CASSLDTGLATGGLSPRHF.

J is TRBJ1-1 and V is TRBV30, with TRBD1 as a possible D gene (6 bases). V was clipped by 5 bases and J by 5 bases, with 15 bases between them. The V gene's germline CDR1 is GTSNPN and CDR2 SVGIG (reference sequence). The CDR3 consists of 13 residues. The CDR3 protein is CAWARGQWTEAFF. The DNA of the CDR3 is TGTGCCTGGGCCCGGGGGCAGTGGACTGAAGCTTTCTTT.

This clonotype was detected many times. The chain employs TRBV6-6 and TRBJ2-5; 8 nucleotides line up with TRBD1. In germline, CDR1 is MNHNY, CDR2 SVGAGI (reference sequence). V was pared by 6 bases and J by 4 bases, with 13 bases of the junction left unmatched. CDR3 length equals 16 residues. In DNA, the CDR3 is TGTGCCAGCAGCCTACCTGGAATGACAGGGGTAGAGACCCAGTACTTC. Residues: CASSLPGMTGVETQYF.

The chain carries TRBV7-3 and TRBJ2-4; D not resolved. This CDR3 is 15 amino acids long. V was trimmed by 5 bases and J by 5 bases, leaving 16 bases between them. Germline assignment: CDR1 SGHTA and CDR2 FQGTGA. The CDR3 is CASSPSYGRQNIQYF. The CDR3 nucleotides are TGTGCCAGCAGCCCCAGCTACGGCAGGCAAAACATTCAGTACTTC.

The sample holds many counts of this clonotype. The chain combines TRBV10-3 with TRBJ1-4; D ambiguous. The germline gives CDR1 ENHRY, CDR2 SYGVKD. The V gene lost 3 bases and the J gene lost 8 bases, with 10 bases spanning the gap. The CDR3 loop spans 13 amino acids. This chain's CDR3 is CAISDGPGEKLFF. CDR3 in DNA: TGTGCCATCAGTGACGGCCCCGGGGAAAAACTGTTTTTT.

This clonotype has at least ten counts. J is TRBJ2-7 and V is TRBV19; 10 positions match TRBD1. V lost 6 bases, J lost 3 bases, and 11 bases stayed unmatched. The CDR3 is 16 amino acids. Germline-derived CDR1 and CDR2 are LNHDA and SQIVND (reference sequence). In DNA form, the CDR3 reads TGTGCCAGTAGCGACTTAATGCGGACAGGGGGCTACGAGCAGTACTTC. Translated: CASSDLMRTGGYEQYF.

This CDR3 reads CTGRPVQGTGEQYF. CDR3 sequence (DNA): TGTACCGGCAGACCTGTACAGGGAACGGGGGAGCAGTACTTC. The chain employs TRBV7-6 and TRBJ2-7; tentative D call: TRBD1 (6 bases). Germline loops: CDR1 SGHVS, CDR2 FNYEAQ. The CDR3 loop spans 14 amino acids.

This clonotype was seen many times. V usage is TRBV7-8 and J usage is TRBJ2-7; D unclear. This CDR3 spans 17 amino acids. The V gene's germline CDR1 is SGHVS and CDR2 FQNEAQ. V lost 0 bases to trimming and J lost 0 bases, with 15 bases between them. For the CDR3, the DNA is TGTGCCAGCAGCTTAGCGCCCCGGACGGCACCCTCCTACGAGCAGTACTTC. Translating it yields CASSLAPRTAPSYEQYF.

This clonotype was recorded a few times. The chain recombines TRBV20-1 with TRBJ1-6, with D maybe TRBD1 (5 bases). Between the trimmed V and J ends, which lost 6 bases and 10 bases, there was a span of 13 bases. The CDR3 consists of 12 residues. Germline V gives CDR1 DFQATT, CDR2 SNEGSKA (reference sequence). Here the CDR3 DNA reads TGCAGTGCCCTTCGGAGGGGCTCACCCCTCCACTTT. Amino acid sequence: CSALRRGSPLHF.

Concerning this clonotype itself: A much larger clone differs by one base, so this may be a read error. This chain connects TRBV5-1 to TRBJ1-1, with 7 nucleotides matching TRBD1. The CDR3 runs to 15 residues. Germline CDR1 is SGHRS and CDR2 is YFSETQ. The CDR3 DNA sequence: TGCGCCAACAGCCGAGGCGATTACAGGGGCACTGAAGCTTTCTTT. As protein: CANSRGDYRGTEAFF.

This clonotype was observed many times. The chain is built from TRBV7-9 and TRBJ2-7; TRBD1 is a possible D gene (5 bases). The germline V and J ends were trimmed by 5 bases and 5 bases, with 16 bases remaining between them. CDR3 size: 14 residues. Germline CDR1 SEHNR, CDR2 FQNEAQ (reference sequence). The CDR3 nucleotides are TGTGCCAGCAGCCCGCCAGGCAGGGTGGACGAGCAGTACTTC. As protein: CASSPPGRVDEQYF.

In this sample, this clonotype turned up many times. The chain links TRBV20-1 to TRBJ2-7, with D perhaps given as TRBD1 or TRBD2 (5 bases each). The CDR3 is 13 amino acids. Germline lookup yields CDR1 DFQATT and CDR2 SNEGSKA (reference sequence). V lost 0 bases, J lost 10 bases, and 16 bases lay in between. The CDR3 spells CSARDISGRGQYF. The CDR3 DNA is TGCAGTGCTAGAGACATATCAGGGAGAGGTCAGTACTTC.

Only a few counts were recorded for this clonotype. The chain has TRBV7-2 and TRBJ1-1, with D tentatively TRBD1 (5 bases). The germline V and J ends were trimmed by 5 bases and 8 bases, with 9 bases remaining between them. This CDR3 is 11 amino acids long. CDR1 is SGHTA, CDR2 FQGNSA, per germline. This chain's CDR3 is CASSPGHEAFF. The CDR3 coding sequence is TGTGCCAGCAGCCCGGGGCACGAAGCTTTCTTT. The full variable domain, in which reference TRBV7-2 and TRBJ1-1 provide the parts outside the CDR3, is GAGVSQSPSNKVTEKGKDVELRCDPISGHTALYWYRQSLGQGLEFLIYFQGNSAPDKSGLPSDRFSAERTGGSVSTLTIQRTQQEDSAVYLCASSPGHEAFFGQGTRLTVV.

This clonotype was counted many times. The chain employs TRBV7-8 and TRBJ2-3; 10 positions match TRBD1. The CDR3 consists of 15 residues. Germline CDR1 and CDR2: SGHVS and FQNEAQ. The V gene end was trimmed by 5 bases and the J gene end by 3 bases; junction bases not matched to a gene: 5. The CDR3 DNA sequence: TGTGCCAGCAGCCCAGGACAGGGGGTTACAGATACGCAGTATTTT. Translating it yields CASSPGQGVTDTQYF.

A word on this clonotype: This may come from a read error, since a much larger clone is one base off. The CDR3 is CATSGSRVVVNTRYF. CDR3 sequence (DNA): TGTGCCACCAGCGGAAGCAGGGTGGTCGTCAATACGCGGTATTTT. The V call is TRBV15, the J call TRBJ2-3; possible D gene TRBD1, 5 bases. Germline V gives CDR1 LNHNV, CDR2 YYDKDF (reference sequence). This CDR3 spans 15 amino acids.

This clonotype was found many times. CDR3 bases: TGCGCCAGCAGCCAAGAAGGGACAGGGATTAATCAGCCCCAGCATTTT. Amino acids: CASSQEGTGINQPQHF. V is TRBV4-1 and J is TRBJ1-5; 9 bases line up with TRBD1. Germline assignment: CDR1 MGHRA and CDR2 YSYEKL. The CDR3 is 16 residues long. Germline trimming cut 0 bases from V and 4 bases from J; bases unmatched to any gene: 4.

This clonotype was detected many times. The chain is built from TRBV29-1 and TRBJ2-1; 9 bases match TRBD1. Germline lookup yields CDR1 SQVTM and CDR2 ANQGSEA. The trim removed 7 bases at V and 6 bases at J, leaving 7 bases unmatched. The CDR3 contains 13 residues. The CDR3 region has the DNA TGCAGCGGTTGCGGGACAGGGTGCAATGAGCAGTTCTTC. Amino acids: CSGCGTGCNEQFF.

The rearrangement links TRBV7-9 to TRBJ1-3, with a weak D call TRBD1 (5 bases). The germline CDR1 and CDR2 sequences are SEHNR and FQNEAQ (reference sequence). The CDR3 is made up of 15 amino acids. Trimming left V 5 bases short and J 6 bases short, with 17 bases between. CDR3 loop: CASSPPEGFVNTIYF. CDR3 sequence (DNA): TGTGCCAGCAGCCCCCCGGAGGGGTTCGTAAACACCATATATTTT.

This clonotype was seen a handful of times. V gene TRBV7-2 combines with J gene TRBJ2-7, with D possibly TRBD2 on 6 matching bases. Germline V gene data show CDR1 as SGHTA and CDR2 as FQGNSA. CDR3 length: 15 residues. V lost 3 bases and J lost 3, with 15 bases in between. DNA of the CDR3: TGTGCCAGCAGCTTTAGCGGCTACAGTAACTACGAGCAGTACTTC. Its translation: CASSFSGYSNYEQYF.

Comments on this clonotype: One base away lies a much larger clone, so this may be a sequencing read error. The chain employs TRBV10-3 and TRBJ1-5; 9 bases line up with TRBD1. CDR1 and CDR2 from the germline V gene are ENHRY and SYGVKD. The CDR3 totals 14 residues. J was trimmed by 6 bases and V by 11 bases; bases with no gene match: 11. CDR3 amino acids: CAAGTGNQGQPQHF. The DNA for the CDR3 is TGTGCCGCAGGGACAGGGAATCAGGGTCAGCCCCAGCATTTT.

This clonotype appeared many times. The rearrangement joins TRBV28 to TRBJ2-6; D not resolved. CDR1 is MDHEN and CDR2 is SYDVKM in the germline V gene. Trimming left V 4 bases short and J 0 bases short, with 10 bases between. This CDR3 is 16 amino acids long. The CDR3 nucleotides are TGTGCCAGCAGTTCCCTGTCAAGCTCTGGGGCCAACGTCCTGACTTTC. Translated, it gives CASSSLSSSGANVLTF.

On this clonotype itself: A much more abundant neighbour one base away suggests this may be a read error. The chain couples TRBV9 to TRBJ1-1; D unclear. V was trimmed by 4 bases and J by 0 bases, leaving 10 bases between them. The CDR3 totals 14 residues. Germline CDR1 and CDR2: SGDLS and YYNGEE. CDR3 region: CASSPRLMNTEAFF. The CDR3 bases are TGTGCCAGCAGCCCCCGACTGATGAACACTGAAGCTTTCTTT.

This clonotype came up a few times. The chain links TRBV15 to TRBJ2-1, with D possibly matching TRBD2 (6 bases). Trimming stripped 2 bases from V and 4 bases from J, with 15 bases between. Germline V gene data show CDR1 as LNHNV and CDR2 as YYDKDF (reference sequence). The CDR3 loop spans 16 amino acids. This CDR3 reads CATSRTPGGPYNEQFF. The CDR3 coding sequence is TGTGCCACCAGCAGAACCCCCGGGGGACCTTACAATGAGCAGTTCTTC.